This T cell receptor beta chain was identified during a study of cytomegalovirus exposure and HLA in healthy donors. Unrecorded immune exposures were likely, despite nominal health at sampling. Study conclusions and caveats: Reports credit the classifier with highly specific, highly sensitive diagnosis of cytomegalovirus status.

Notes on this clone: Antigen unknown.

PCR primers comprised 60 Vbeta and 13 Jbeta primers. TCRdb's copy holds only in-frame clones and misses some; the assay was immunoSEQ multiplex PCR. The sample carries 250,000 or so clones, around 90% recorded once. Losses at the gene ends were 6 bases for V and 2 bases for J; bases not matched to a gene: 11. The CDR3 consists of 17 residues. Germline lookup yields CDR1 WSHSY and CDR2 SAAADI. This chain connects TRBV10-2 to TRBJ2-3, with 10 bases that match TRBD1. This TCR derives from a girl aged 2 to 10 in good health and CMV-seronegative. The sequenced material came from PBMCs. The DNA of the CDR3 is TGCGCCAGCAGACCCCTCCCCGGGACAGGGGACACAGATACGCAGTATTTT. Its translation: CASRPLPGTGDTDTQYF.